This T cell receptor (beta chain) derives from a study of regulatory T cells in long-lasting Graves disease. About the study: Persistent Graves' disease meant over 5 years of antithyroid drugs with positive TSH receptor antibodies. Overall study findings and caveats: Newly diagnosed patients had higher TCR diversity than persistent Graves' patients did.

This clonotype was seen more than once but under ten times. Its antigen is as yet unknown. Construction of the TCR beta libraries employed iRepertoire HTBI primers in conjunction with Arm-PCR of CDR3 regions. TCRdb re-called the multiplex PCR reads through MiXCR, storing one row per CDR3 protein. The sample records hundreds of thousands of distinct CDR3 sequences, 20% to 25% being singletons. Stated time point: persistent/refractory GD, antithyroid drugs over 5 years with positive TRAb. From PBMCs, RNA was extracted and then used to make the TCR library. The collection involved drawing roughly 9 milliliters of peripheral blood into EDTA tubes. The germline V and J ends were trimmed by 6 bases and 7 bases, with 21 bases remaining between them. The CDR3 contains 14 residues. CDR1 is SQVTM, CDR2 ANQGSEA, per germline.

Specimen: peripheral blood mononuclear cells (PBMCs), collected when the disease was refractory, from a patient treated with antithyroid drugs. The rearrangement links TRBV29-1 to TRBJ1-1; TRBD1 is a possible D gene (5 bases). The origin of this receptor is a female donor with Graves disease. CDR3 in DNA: TGCAGCGTCCGAGGTGGGGGGGAGAGGGGTGAAGCTTTCTTT. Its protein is CSVRGGGERGEAFF. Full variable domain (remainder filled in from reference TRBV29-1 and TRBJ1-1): SAVISQKPSRDICQRGTSLTIQCQVDSQVTMMFWYRQQPGQSLTLIATANQGSEATYESGFVIDKFPISRPNLTFSTLTVSNMSPEDSSIYLCSVRGGGERGEAFFGQGTRLTVV.